This T cell receptor (beta chain) is drawn from a study of blood T cell repertoires in COVID-19. For the study at large: T cells, B-cell-depleted T cells, or PBMCs supplied cDNA or gDNA.

CDR3 length equals 17 residues. V lost 5 bases and J lost 0; bases outside the gene matches: 10. Germline lookup yields CDR1 SGHTA and CDR2 FQGNSA. In the original processing: Researchers report that nucleated cell counts were estimated from reference gene primer amplification. Some clones are missing from TCRdb's copy, which holds only in-frame ones; the method was immunoSEQ multiplex PCR. D and trimming were read from the DNA, whereas the V and J calls and clone size are those reported in that table. Found here are under 250,000 clones, approximately 88% of them singletons; the top ten hold around 25%.

The V and J genes are TRBV7-2 and TRBJ2-3; 8 bases agree with TRBD2. Sequencing was performed on peripheral blood. The TCR was taken from a man aged 35 to 55 with acute or convalescent COVID-19. CDR3 sequence (DNA): TGTGCCAGCAGCCGGGGGGGCGGAGGTACTAGCACAGATACGCAGTATTTT. Protein sequence: CASSRGGGGTSTDTQYF.